One sample yielded the 29 T cell receptor beta chains listed below, sequenced in a study of cytomegalovirus exposure and HLA in healthy donors. Method: immunoSEQ multiplex PCR; TCRdb's copy keeps in-frame clones and lacks some. The table lists about 180,000 clones, 86% of them singletons. The sample consisted of PBMCs. The receptors come from a man aged 18 to 30 in good health and CMV-seropositive.

The chain carries TRBV2 and TRBJ2-1; weak D call: TRBD2 (6 bases). The CDR3 length is 15 residues. The V gene's germline CDR1 is SNHLY and CDR2 FYNNEI. Trimming shortened V by 6 bases and J by 0 bases, and 12 bases separated the two germline ends. CDR3 in amino acids: CASRQTRSSYNEQFF. The CDR3 coding sequence is TGTGCCAGCAGACAGACTAGGAGCTCCTACAATGAGCAGTTCTTC.

The genes are TRBV19 and TRBJ2-7, with a tentative D call TRBD2 (6 bases). The CDR3 loop spans 14 amino acids. The germline V gene encodes CDR1 LNHDA and CDR2 SQIVND (reference sequence). V lost 10 bases and J lost 2, with 18 bases in between. CDR3 in amino acids: CATAPGLRTYEQYF. As DNA, the CDR3 is TGTGCCACCGCCCCGGGACTCAGAACCTACGAGCAGTACTTC. The full variable domain, in which reference TRBV19 and TRBJ2-7 provide the parts outside the CDR3, is DGGITQSPKYLFRKEGQNVTLSCEQNLNHDAMYWYRQDPGQGLRLIYYSQIVNDFQKGDIAEGYSVSREKKESFPLTVTSAQKNPTAFYLCATAPGLRTYEQYFGPGTRLTVT.

This chain joins TRBV7-2 and TRBJ2-1, with D perhaps TRBD2 (5 bases). Deletions cut 6 bases from V and 10 bases from J, with 16 bases between. Per germline, CDR1 SGHTA and CDR2 FQGNSA. The CDR3 contains 13 residues. This chain's CDR3 is CASSSTREGEQFF. The CDR3, as DNA: TGTGCCAGCAGTTCGACTCGGGAAGGGGAGCAGTTCTTC.

The chain couples TRBV6-1 to TRBJ1-2, with 8 bases aligning to TRBD1. Trimming removed 4 bases from V and 2 bases from J; junction bases left unmatched: 9. This CDR3 comprises 16 residues. Germline V gene sequence: CDR1 MNHNS, CDR2 SASEGT. This CDR3 reads CASSGQGSPRNYGYTF. The CDR3 DNA sequence: TGTGCCAGCAGTGGACAGGGGTCGCCCAGAAACTATGGCTACACCTTC.

This chain uses TRBV7-3 with TRBJ2-1; 8 bases map to TRBD2. Germline CDR1 reads SGHTA; CDR2 reads FQGTGA. V lost 5 bases and J lost 6; bases outside the gene matches: 9. The CDR3 extends over 15 amino acids. DNA for the CDR3: TGTGCCAGCAGCCTACTACTAGCGGAGCCCAATGAGCAGTTCTTC. Its translation: CASSLLLAEPNEQFF.

The gene calls are TRBV19 and TRBJ1-2, with D possibly matching TRBD1 (5 bases). Per germline, CDR1 LNHDA and CDR2 SQIVND (reference sequence). This CDR3 is built from 15 residues. The V end was cut by 7 bases, the J end by 3 bases, with 18 bases between. The CDR3 bases are TGTGCCAGTACTCCACGTGGCAGGGTGGACTATGGCTACACCTTC. Protein sequence: CASTPRGRVDYGYTF.

V is TRBV5-8 and J is TRBJ1-5; D gene unclear. Trimming took off 2 bases at V and 5 bases at J, with 14 bases between the two ends. The CDR3 has 15 residues. Germline-derived CDR1 and CDR2 are SGHTS and YDEGEE. CDR3 DNA: TGTGCCAGCAGCTTAGGGCGGGTTCTTTATCAGCCCCAGCATTTT. Translation gives CASSLGRVLYQPQHF.

The rearrangement joins TRBV27 to TRBJ2-1; 9 bases fit TRBD2. V gave up 6 bases and J gave up 4 bases; unmatched junction bases: 7. The germline V gene encodes CDR1 MNHEY and CDR2 SMNVEV (reference sequence). This CDR3 spans 15 amino acids. CDR3 protein: CASSSLSGGYNEQFF. CDR3 DNA: TGTGCCAGCAGCTCCCTCAGCGGGGGGTACAATGAGCAGTTCTTC.

The chain joins TRBV18 to TRBJ2-3, with D unclear. This CDR3 comprises 11 residues. V lost 7 bases and J 9 bases, leaving 11 bases between the germline ends. Looked up from germline, CDR1 is KGHSH and CDR2 is LQKENI. The CDR3 nucleotides are TGTGCCAGCTTAACAGATCAAACGCAGTATTTT. Its translation: CASLTDQTQYF. The complete variable domain, with remaining parts taken from reference TRBV18 and TRBJ2-3, reads NAGVMQNPRHLVRRRGQEARLRCSPMKGHSHVYWYRQLPEEGLKFMVYLQKENIIDESGMPKERFSAEFPKEGPSILRIQQVVRGDSAAYFCASLTDQTQYFGPGTRLTVL.

The chain employs TRBV5-8 and TRBJ2-3; 8 bases are shared with TRBD2. V dropped 0 bases and J dropped 2; count of bases not matched to a gene: 2. Looked up from germline, CDR1 is SGHTS and CDR2 is YDEGEE. The CDR3 runs 15 residues. The CDR3: CASSLAGGDTDTQYF. The CDR3 DNA is TGTGCCAGCAGCTTGGCCGGGGGGGACACAGATACGCAGTATTTT.

The DNA of the CDR3 is TGTGCCAGTAGGTCACAGGGGGCTTATGGCTACACCTTC. It codes for CASRSQGAYGYTF. The gene calls are TRBV19 and TRBJ1-2, with 9 bases aligning to TRBD1. V trimming: 6 bases; J trimming: 5 bases; junction bases outside the gene matches: 4. Germline V gene lookup returns CDR1 LNHDA and CDR2 SQIVND (reference sequence). The CDR3 totals 13 residues.

This chain joins TRBV29-1 and TRBJ1-2, with 10 bases identical to TRBD1. The CDR3 consists of 15 residues. With V trimmed by 5 bases and J by 3 bases, 9 bases remained unmatched. CDR1 is SQVTM, CDR2 ANQGSEA, per germline. The CDR3 protein is CSVFGSGQGYYGYTF. The CDR3 DNA follows: TGCAGCGTTTTCGGCTCGGGACAGGGGTACTATGGCTACACCTTC.

This clone occurred a few times. The CDR3 sequence is CASRAERYSNQPQHF. The CDR3 DNA is TGTGCCAGCAGGGCGGAGCGGTATAGCAATCAGCCCCAGCATTTT. V usage is TRBV2 and J usage is TRBJ1-5, with D unresolved. Germline CDR1 reads SNHLY; CDR2 reads FYNNEI. Trimming left V 6 bases short and J 0 bases short, with 12 bases between. The CDR3 extends over 15 amino acids.

The chain joins TRBV2 to TRBJ2-7; D is undetermined. Germline-derived CDR1 and CDR2 are SNHLY and FYNNEI. This CDR3 contains 13 residues. Trimming shortened V by 6 bases and J by 3 bases, and 12 bases separated the two germline ends. This CDR3 is CASRGDSLYEQYF. The CDR3 nucleotides read TGTGCCAGCAGGGGTGACTCCCTCTACGAGCAGTACTTC.

V and J are TRBV4-3 and TRBJ1-2, with TRBD1 matching 8 bases. The CDR3 runs 15 residues. With 0 bases clipped from V and 7 bases from J, the junction kept 7 bases outside the gene matches. Germline CDR1 reads LGHNA; CDR2 reads YSLEER. The CDR3 DNA reads TGCGCCAGCAGCCAAGACAGGGGGCGTCTCGGTGGCTACACCTTC. It is translated as CASSQDRGRLGGYTF.

The V call is TRBV7-3, the J call TRBJ2-3; 9 bases are a match to TRBD2. The CDR3 loop spans 14 amino acids. Germline CDR1 SGHTA, CDR2 FQGTGA. The V and J ends lost 4 bases and 1 base, in that order; junction bases with no gene match: 0. In nucleotides, the CDR3 is TGTGCCAGCAGCTCTAGCGGGGGCACAGATACGCAGTATTTT. Its protein is CASSSSGGTDTQYF.

This sequence joins TRBV7-3 and TRBJ2-7; 9 bases match TRBD2. This CDR3 has 14 residues. V dropped 4 bases and J dropped 0; count of bases not matched to a gene: 1. CDR1 is SGHTA and CDR2 is FQGTGA in the germline V gene. CDR3 sequence reads: CASSSSGDSYEQYF. For the CDR3, the DNA is TGTGCCAGCAGCTCTAGCGGGGACTCCTACGAGCAGTACTTC.

A single count supports this clone. J is TRBJ2-7 and V is TRBV7-9; a possible D gene is TRBD1 (6 bases). V dropped 4 bases and J dropped 4 bases, with 11 bases sitting between them. This CDR3 has 13 amino acids. Germline CDR1 is SEHNR and CDR2 is FQNEAQ (reference sequence). This CDR3 reads CASSSYRDYEQYF. CDR3 in DNA: TGTGCCAGCAGCTCCTACAGGGATTACGAGCAGTACTTC.

This chain joins TRBV12-5 and TRBJ2-2; no reliable D call. V lost 1 base and J lost 5, with 11 bases in between. The CDR3 is made up of 15 amino acids. In germline, CDR1 is LGHNT, CDR2 FRNRAP. As DNA, the CDR3 is TGTGCTAGTGGTTTGGGTTCCTCGGGTACCGGGGAGCTGTTTTTT. This encodes CASGLGSSGTGELFF.

The V gene is TRBV6-6, the J gene TRBJ1-5; TRBD1 might be the D (5 bases). Deletions cut 0 bases from V and 0 bases from J, with 9 bases between. Per germline, CDR1 MNHNY and CDR2 SVGAGI (reference sequence). The CDR3 spans 16 residues. The CDR3 DNA reads as TGTGCCAGCAGTTACTCGGGGCAGGCTAGCAATCAGCCCCAGCATTTT. It codes for CASSYSGQASNQPQHF.

This chain joins TRBV28 and TRBJ2-7; D is unclear. Trimming shortened V by 5 bases and J by 4 bases, and 12 bases separated the two germline ends. The germline V gene encodes CDR1 MDHEN and CDR2 SYDVKM. The CDR3 sequence is 13 residues long. The chain's CDR3 is CASSPGSEYEQYF. DNA of the CDR3: TGTGCCAGCAGTCCCGGGTCGGAATACGAGCAGTACTTC.

This clone came up a few times. The chain employs TRBV2 and TRBJ1-2, with 8 bases aligning to TRBD1. Trimming removed 8 bases from V and 5 bases from J; junction bases left unmatched: 16. The CDR3 is made up of 16 amino acids. Germline CDR1 SNHLY, CDR2 FYNNEI. For the CDR3, the DNA is TGTGCCAGCCCCCGAGGTCAGGGGGCGAATATATATGGCTACACCTTC. This translates into CASPRGQGANIYGYTF.

V and J are TRBV2 and TRBJ1-3; D is unresolved. The CDR3 runs 17 residues. V lost 0 bases and J lost 0, with 12 bases in between. The germline gives CDR1 SNHLY, CDR2 FYNNEI. CDR3: CASSEAILLHSGNTIYF. As DNA, the CDR3 is TGTGCCAGCAGTGAAGCGATCCTACTTCACTCTGGAAACACCATATATTTT.

J is TRBJ1-1 and V is TRBV9, with TRBD1 as a possible D gene (5 bases). Germline-derived CDR1 and CDR2 are SGDLS and YYNGEE. The ends were cut back, 3 bases at V and 3 bases at J, with 12 bases in the middle. The CDR3 runs to 14 residues. CDR3 bases: TGTGCCAGCAGCGAGGGGTTGACGGACACTGAAGCTTTCTTT. It translates to CASSEGLTDTEAFF. The full variable domain, its missing parts supplied by reference TRBV9 and TRBJ1-1, is DSGVTQTPKHLITATGQRVTLRCSPRSGDLSVYWYQQSLDQGLQFLIQYYNGEERAKGNILERFSAQQFPDLHSELNLSSLELGDSALYFCASSEGLTDTEAFFGQGTRLTVV.

Worth noting for this clone: In the same sample, other DNA sequences code for this CDR3. This CDR3 reads CASSVGSGAGNTIYF. The CDR3 region has the DNA TGTGCCAGCAGCGTAGGATCAGGGGCCGGAAACACCATATATTTT. The J gene is TRBJ1-3, the V gene TRBV9; a weak D match, TRBD1 (6 bases). Trimming stripped 0 bases from V and 4 bases from J, with 11 bases between. CDR3 size: 15 residues. Germline assignment: CDR1 SGDLS and CDR2 YYNGEE. Variable domain in full (rest from reference TRBV9 and TRBJ1-3): DSGVTQTPKHLITATGQRVTLRCSPRSGDLSVYWYQQSLDQGLQFLIQYYNGEERAKGNILERFSAQQFPDLHSELNLSSLELGDSALYFCASSVGSGAGNTIYFGEGSWLTVV.

The chain joins TRBV4-2 to TRBJ2-2, with D uncertain. This CDR3 region has 13 residues. CDR1 and CDR2 (germline): LGHNA, YNFKEQ. Between the trimmed V and J ends, which lost 0 bases and 5 bases, there was a span of 4 bases. The CDR3 sequence is CASSQELTGELFF. CDR3 DNA sequence: TGTGCCAGCAGCCAAGAACTGACCGGGGAGCTGTTTTTT.

Remarks on this clone: At the DNA level, this CDR3 is encoded by other sequences in the same sample as well. CDR3 DNA: TGCGCCAGCAGCTTGGTAGGGGCTAGCTCCTACAATGAGCAGTTCTTC. The encoded protein is CASSLVGASSYNEQFF. This sequence joins TRBV5-1 and TRBJ2-1; the D gene is possibly TRBD1 (5 bases). This CDR3 region has 16 residues. The V and J ends lost 0 bases and 0 bases respectively, with 10 bases between them. CDR1 SGHRS and CDR2 YFSETQ come from the germline V gene.

This clone was picked up one time. The V call is TRBV5-4, the J call TRBJ2-2; no clear D gene. Trimming left V 4 bases short and J 7 bases short, with 11 bases between. The germline CDR1 and CDR2 sequences are SGHNT and YYREEE (reference sequence). This CDR3 contains 13 residues. The CDR3 is CASSTKWSGELFF. DNA of the CDR3: TGTGCCAGCAGCACTAAGTGGAGCGGGGAGCTGTTTTTT.

The CDR3 coding sequence is TGTGCCAGCAGCGGATCGGGACTAGCTTTTGAGCAGTTCTTC. Protein: CASSGSGLAFEQFF. The chain uses TRBV9 and TRBJ2-1; 9 bases align to TRBD2. The trim removed 3 bases at V and 9 bases at J, leaving 7 bases unmatched. Germline CDR1 is SGDLS and CDR2 is YYNGEE. The CDR3 covers 14 residues.